Here is one T cell receptor beta chain with its context. Antigen specificity is unknown. TCRdb reprocessed the 5' RACE reads, with one entry per CDR3 protein and no DNA. Recorded for this sample: 150,000 to 200,000 distinct CDR3 sequences. The data belong to a study of monozygotic twins with inflammatory bowel disease. General study findings and limits: IBD-affected twins scored below their healthy co-twins in TCRbeta diversity (inverse Simpson). The analysis failed to separate different T cell subtypes.

Germline V CDR1 and CDR2: DFQATT, SNEGSKA (reference sequence). The CDR3 extends over 14 amino acids. Sequencing was performed on blood. J is TRBJ1-2 and V is TRBV20-1; TCRdb designates TRBD1, a call that cannot be tested without DNA. The source of this sequence is a human donor with ulcerative colitis or Crohn's disease, or a healthy co-twin of an affected twin (not recorded which). The CDR3: CSARIRGIYYGYTF.